The T cell receptor beta chain under discussion was sequenced for a study of T cell responses to AZD1222 COVID-19 vaccine. The V and J ends lost 8 bases and 5 bases, in that order; junction bases with no gene match: 3. Germline V gene lookup returns CDR1 KGHSH and CDR2 LQKENI. CDR3 length: 12 residues. Sequencing was performed with immunoSEQ multiplex PCR; in TCRdb, only in-frame clones are kept and a portion is missing. The sample records 100,000 or so clones, approximately 87% being singletons. The V call is TRBV18, the J call TRBJ1-2, with TRBD1 matching 9 bases. The sequence derives from an adult in good health. This sample comprised peripheral blood, obtained on day 0 of AZD1222 vaccination. The CDR3 sequence is CASATGGYGYTF. CDR3 sequence (DNA): TGTGCCAGCGCGACAGGGGGGTATGGCTACACCTTC.